This is a list of T cell receptor beta chains from one sample in a study of OX40 agonist ivuxolimab in advanced cancers. Method: immunoSEQ multiplex PCR; TCRdb's copy keeps in-frame clones and lacks some. This sample has about 25,000 clones, with about 80% found just once. The material was CD4+ or CD8+ T cells sorted from blood, obtained in a trial of the OX40 agonist ivuxolimab. The receptors shown here come from an adult with an advanced solid tumor such as melanoma, head and neck, liver or kidney cancer. Each CDR3 is given with its conserved first and last residue. D genes are given only for firm matches. For some rows the clone size is stated as once, few or many, or as a class when expanded; others skip it.

d_gene	j_gene	abundance	v_gene	CDR3aa	CDR3nt
NA	TRBJ2-5	NA	TRBV5-4	CASSRRASEVQETQYF	TGTGCCAGCAGCAGGCGGGCTAGCGAGGTCCAAGAGACCCAGTACTTC
NA	TRBJ1-1	NA	TRBV7-3	CASKTRGNTEAFF	TGTGCCAGCAAAACCCGGGGGAACACTGAAGCTTTCTTT
NA	TRBJ2-4	NA	TRBV2	CASSEPGGEGDIQYF	TGTGCCAGCAGTGAGCCAGGGGGGGAAGGGGACATTCAGTACTTC
NA	TRBJ2-1	NA	TRBV19	CASSWDTSSYNEQFF	TGTGCCAGTAGTTGGGACACTAGCTCCTACAATGAGCAGTTCTTC
NA	TRBJ2-7	medium-sized	TRBV19	CASSKGFSIYEQYF	TGTGCCAGTAGTAAGGGGTTCTCCATCTACGAGCAGTACTTC
NA	TRBJ1-3	NA	TRBV5-1	CASSPRGGEGGNTIYF	TGCGCCAGCAGCCCTAGAGGAGGGGAGGGTGGAAACACCATATATTTT
TRBD1	TRBJ2-5	few	TRBV13	CASSASGTGEETQYF	TGTGCCAGCAGCGCGTCCGGGACAGGGGAGGAGACCCAGTACTTC
NA	TRBJ2-7	NA	TRBV5-1	CASSFPPQGSYEQYF	TGCGCCAGCAGCTTCCCCCCTCAGGGCTCCTACGAGCAGTACTTC
TRBD1	TRBJ1-5	NA	TRBV6-6	CASSRGQGGNQPQHF	TGTGCCAGCAGTAGGGGACAGGGCGGCAATCAGCCCCAGCATTTT
TRBD2	TRBJ2-7	NA	TRBV13	CASSTTLAPEQYF	TGTGCCAGCAGCACCACACTAGCGCCCGAGCAGTACTTC
NA	TRBJ2-3	NA	TRBV27	CASSPQNGGLSTDTQYF	TGTGCCAGCAGTCCACAGAACGGAGGGCTAAGCACAGATACGCAGTATTTT
NA	TRBJ2-5	NA	TRBV11-1	CASSLPVEGETQYF	TGTGCCAGCAGCTTACCGGTGGAGGGTGAGACCCAGTACTTC
NA	TRBJ2-7	NA	TRBV2	CASLGSGYEQYF	TGTGCCAGCCTGGGGAGCGGCTACGAGCAGTACTTC
NA	TRBJ1-1	NA	TRBV5-8	CASSLMSSWGAFF	TGTGCCAGCAGCTTGATGTCCTCCTGGGGGGCTTTCTTT
TRBD1	TRBJ2-1	NA	TRBV6-5	CASGTGSYNEQFF	TGTGCCAGCGGGACAGGCTCCTACAATGAGCAGTTCTTC
NA	TRBJ1-1	few	TRBV10-3	CAISESMTNTEAFF	TGTGCCATCAGTGAGTCGATGACAAACACTGAAGCTTTCTTT
TRBD1	TRBJ2-7	once	TRBV7-9	CAGSLEDRGHEQYF	TGTGCCGGCAGCTTAGAAGACAGGGGGCACGAGCAGTACTTC
NA	TRBJ2-7	NA	TRBV7-2	CASSLGLRPFEQYF	TGTGCCAGCAGCTTAGGACTCAGGCCATTCGAGCAGTACTTC
TRBD1	TRBJ1-1	medium-sized	TRBV6-4	CASRQGEMTEAFF	TGTGCCAGCAGACAGGGGGAAATGACTGAAGCTTTCTTT
NA	TRBJ2-7	NA	TRBV10-2	CASSEGYEQYF	TGCGCCAGCAGTGAGGGGTACGAGCAGTACTTC
TRBD2	TRBJ2-5	NA	TRBV5-1	CASSSLAGSQETQYF	TGCGCCAGCAGCAGCCTAGCGGGATCCCAAGAGACCCAGTACTTC
NA	TRBJ2-7	NA	TRBV27	CASSSGALEQYF	TGTGCCAGCAGTTCCGGGGCCCTCGAGCAGTACTTC
NA	TRBJ2-7	once	TRBV29-1	CSVEPGGIGEQYF	TGCAGCGTTGAGCCCGGGGGCATCGGCGAGCAGTACTTC
NA	TRBJ2-5	NA	TRBV9	CASSVGGYSQETQYF	TGTGCCAGCAGCGTAGGAGGGTACAGCCAAGAGACCCAGTACTTC
NA	TRBJ1-1	NA	TRBV6-4	CASSDSMNTEAFF	TGTGCCAGCAGTGACTCGATGAACACTGAAGCTTTCTTT
NA	TRBJ1-2	once	TRBV27	CASRTPGYYGYTF	TGTGCCAGCAGGACCCCAGGGTACTATGGCTACACCTTC
NA	TRBJ2-7	NA	TRBV7-8	CASSLRDTFYEQYF	TGTGCCAGCAGCTTGCGGGACACCTTCTACGAGCAGTACTTC
NA	TRBJ2-7	NA	TRBV7-8	CASSFSSGAYEQYF	TGTGCCAGCAGCTTCTCATCTGGAGCCTACGAGCAGTACTTC
NA	TRBJ2-1	NA	TRBV4-2	CASSPEILPPYNEQFF	TGTGCCAGCAGCCCAGAGATACTACCGCCCTACAATGAGCAGTTCTTC
TRBD1	TRBJ1-1	NA	TRBV7-9	CASSSSPGTGTDTEAFF	TGTGCCAGCAGCTCTAGTCCCGGGACAGGGACGGACACTGAAGCTTTCTTT
NA	TRBJ2-3	NA	TRBV28	CASDDSSRDTQYF	TGTGCCAGTGATGACAGCTCCCGTGATACGCAGTATTTT
TRBD1	TRBJ2-5	NA	TRBV7-8	CASSYLPGQVEETQYF	TGTGCCAGCAGCTACCTTCCGGGACAGGTAGAAGAGACCCAGTACTTC
TRBD1	TRBJ2-7	NA	TRBV5-1	CASSLDRGAEQYF	TGCGCCAGCAGCTTGGACAGGGGAGCCGAGCAGTACTTC
TRBD1	TRBJ1-1	few	TRBV2	CASRAGTGVSSTEAFF	TGTGCCAGCAGGGCCGGGACAGGGGTGTCGAGCACTGAAGCTTTCTTT
NA	TRBJ2-5	NA	TRBV18	CASSPPNDRNQETQYF	TGTGCCAGCTCACCTCCGAACGACAGGAATCAAGAGACCCAGTACTTC
TRBD2	TRBJ2-3	NA	TRBV7-3	CASSSAGGGDTQYF	TGTGCCAGCAGCTCAGCGGGAGGGGGAGATACGCAGTATTTT
TRBD2	TRBJ2-7	NA	TRBV7-6	CASSLATSGTNEQYF	TGTGCCAGCAGCTTAGCGACTAGCGGGACTAACGAGCAGTACTTC
NA	TRBJ2-7	NA	TRBV5-6	CASSNAGRGPYEQYF	TGTGCCAGCAGCAATGCCGGCCGGGGACCGTACGAGCAGTACTTC
NA	TRBJ2-6	NA	TRBV19	CASSRTGAGANVLTF	TGTGCCAGTAGTAGAACAGGTGCTGGGGCCAACGTCCTGACTTTC
TRBD2	TRBJ2-1	once	TRBV5-8	CASSPLAGGPNEQFF	TGTGCCAGCAGCCCACTAGCGGGGGGGCCAAATGAGCAGTTCTTC
NA	TRBJ2-1	few	TRBV4-1	CASSHYPGNNEQFF	TGCGCCAGCAGCCATTATCCTGGCAACAATGAGCAGTTCTTC
NA	TRBJ2-7	NA	TRBV27	CASSLGEEQYF	TGTGCCAGCAGTTTGGGTGAGGAGCAGTACTTC
NA	TRBJ2-1	NA	TRBV5-1	CASSPLPGSYNEQFF	TGCGCCAGCAGCCCTCTACCCGGCTCCTACAATGAGCAGTTCTTC
NA	TRBJ2-7	NA	TRBV2	CASRTGSYEQYF	TGTGCCAGCAGGACAGGATCCTACGAGCAGTACTTC
TRBD1	TRBJ2-2	NA	TRBV27	CASSLSGQIAGELFF	TGTGCCAGCAGTTTATCGGGACAGATCGCCGGGGAGCTGTTTTTT
NA	TRBJ2-7	NA	TRBV7-9	CAILNSAYEQYF	TGTGCCATCCTAAACTCGGCCTACGAGCAGTACTTC
NA	TRBJ2-1	NA	TRBV11-2	CASNSYRPHNEQFF	TGTGCCAGCAACTCTTACAGGCCCCACAATGAGCAGTTCTTC
NA	TRBJ2-2	NA	TRBV21-1	CASSLGSSPGELFF	TGTGCCAGCAGTCTGGGTAGCTCTCCCGGGGAGCTGTTTTTT
NA	TRBJ2-7	medium-sized	TRBV29-1	CSVVWGSSYEQYF	TGCAGCGTTGTGTGGGGCAGTTCCTACGAGCAGTACTTC
NA	TRBJ2-7	NA	TRBV6-4	CASSDRWRAGFSYEQYF	TGTGCCAGCAGTGACAGATGGAGGGCGGGCTTCTCCTACGAGCAGTACTTC
NA	TRBJ1-4	NA	TRBV11-2	CASSLGEKLFF	TGTGCCAGCAGCTTAGGGGAAAAACTGTTTTTT
NA	TRBJ2-5	NA	TRBV11-2	CASSFGAEMLWKETQYF	TGTGCCAGCAGCTTTGGGGCCGAGATGTTGTGGAAAGAGACCCAGTACTTC
NA	TRBJ2-1	NA	TRBV28	CASTGASFYNEQFF	TGTGCCAGTACGGGGGCGTCTTTTTACAATGAGCAGTTCTTC
NA	TRBJ2-1	NA	TRBV6-5	CASSYSGDNEQFF	TGTGCCAGCAGTTATTCGGGAGACAATGAGCAGTTCTTC
TRBD1	TRBJ1-4	NA	TRBV5-8	CASSLEGQDNEKLFF	TGTGCCAGCAGCTTGGAGGGACAGGATAATGAAAAACTGTTTTTT
NA	TRBJ2-6	NA	TRBV7-9	CASSPTSSSGANVLTF	TGTGCCAGCAGCCCCACAAGTTCCTCTGGGGCCAACGTCCTGACTTTC
TRBD1	TRBJ1-4	NA	TRBV4-1	CASSQQGAAEKLFF	TGCGCCAGCAGCCAACAGGGGGCGGCAGAAAAACTGTTTTTT
NA	TRBJ2-7	NA	TRBV28	CASSLGRGDEQYF	TGTGCCAGCAGTTTGGGCAGGGGAGACGAGCAGTACTTC
NA	TRBJ1-1	NA	TRBV7-6	CASSLGGGSTEAFF	TGTGCCAGCAGCTTAGGAGGAGGGAGCACTGAAGCTTTCTTT